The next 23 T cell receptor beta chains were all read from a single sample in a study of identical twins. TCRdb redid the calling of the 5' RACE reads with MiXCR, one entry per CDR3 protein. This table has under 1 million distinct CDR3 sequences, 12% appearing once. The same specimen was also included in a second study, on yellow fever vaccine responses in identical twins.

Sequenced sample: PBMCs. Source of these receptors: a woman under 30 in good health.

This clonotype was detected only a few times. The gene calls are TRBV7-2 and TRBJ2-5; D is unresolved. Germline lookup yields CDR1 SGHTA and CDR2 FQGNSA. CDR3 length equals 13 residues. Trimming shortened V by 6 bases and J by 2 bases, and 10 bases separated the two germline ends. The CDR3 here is CASRSTFQETQYF. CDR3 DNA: TGTGCCAGCAGATCAACGTTTCAAGAGACCCAGTACTTC.

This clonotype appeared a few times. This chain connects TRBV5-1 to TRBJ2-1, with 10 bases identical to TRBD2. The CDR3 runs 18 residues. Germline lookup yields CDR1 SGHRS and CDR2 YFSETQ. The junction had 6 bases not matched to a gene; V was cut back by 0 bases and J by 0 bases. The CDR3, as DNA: TGCGCCAGCAGCTTGGAAGGTTTAGCGGGGGGCTCCTACAATGAGCAGTTCTTC. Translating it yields CASSLEGLAGGSYNEQFF.

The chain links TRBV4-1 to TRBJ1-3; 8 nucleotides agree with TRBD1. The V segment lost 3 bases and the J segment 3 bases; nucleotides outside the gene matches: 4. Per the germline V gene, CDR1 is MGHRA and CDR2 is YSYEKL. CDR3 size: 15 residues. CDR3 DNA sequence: TGCGCCAGCAGCCACGGACAGGGTTATGGAAACACCATATATTTT. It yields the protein CASSHGQGYGNTIYF.

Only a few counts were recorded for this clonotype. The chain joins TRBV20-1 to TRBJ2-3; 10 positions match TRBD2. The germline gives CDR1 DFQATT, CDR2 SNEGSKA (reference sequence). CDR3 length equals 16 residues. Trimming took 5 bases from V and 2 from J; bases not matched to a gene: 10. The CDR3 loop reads CSAASGGAGVTDTQYF. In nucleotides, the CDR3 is TGCAGTGCTGCGAGCGGGGGGGCCGGGGTCACAGATACGCAGTATTTT.

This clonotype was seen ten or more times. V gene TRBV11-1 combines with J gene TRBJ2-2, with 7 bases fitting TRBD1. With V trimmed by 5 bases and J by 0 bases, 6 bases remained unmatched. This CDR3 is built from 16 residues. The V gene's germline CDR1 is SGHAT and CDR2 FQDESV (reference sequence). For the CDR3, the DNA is TGTGCCAGCAGCACCCGACAGGGCCCGAACACCGGGGAGCTGTTTTTT. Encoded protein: CASSTRQGPNTGELFF.

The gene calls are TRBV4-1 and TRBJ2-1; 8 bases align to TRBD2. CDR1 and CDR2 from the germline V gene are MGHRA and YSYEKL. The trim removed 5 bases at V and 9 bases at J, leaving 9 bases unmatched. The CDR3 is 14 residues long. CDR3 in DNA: TGCGCCAGCAGCTTACCCGGGACTAGTGTTGAGCAGTTCTTC. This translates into CASSLPGTSVEQFF.

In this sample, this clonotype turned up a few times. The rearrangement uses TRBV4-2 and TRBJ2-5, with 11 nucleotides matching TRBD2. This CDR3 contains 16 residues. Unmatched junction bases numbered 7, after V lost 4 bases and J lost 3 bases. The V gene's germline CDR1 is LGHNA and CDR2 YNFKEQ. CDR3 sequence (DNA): TGTGCCAGCAGCCCCGAGGGGACTAGCGGAGAAGAGACCCAGTACTTC. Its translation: CASSPEGTSGEETQYF.

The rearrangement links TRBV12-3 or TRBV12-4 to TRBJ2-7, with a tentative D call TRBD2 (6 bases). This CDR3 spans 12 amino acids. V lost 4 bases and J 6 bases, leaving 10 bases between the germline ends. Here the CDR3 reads CASSSGVSEQYV. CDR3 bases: TGTGCCAGCAGTTCGGGGGTATCCGAGCAGTACGTC.

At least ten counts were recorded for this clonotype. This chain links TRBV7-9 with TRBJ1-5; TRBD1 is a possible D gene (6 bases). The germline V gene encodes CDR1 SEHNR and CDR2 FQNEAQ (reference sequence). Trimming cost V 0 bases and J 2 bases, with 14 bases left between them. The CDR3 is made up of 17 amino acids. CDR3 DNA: TGTGCCAGCAGCTTAGCGTTTGCACAGGGAGGCAATCAGCCCCAGCATTTT. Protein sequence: CASSLAFAQGGNQPQHF.

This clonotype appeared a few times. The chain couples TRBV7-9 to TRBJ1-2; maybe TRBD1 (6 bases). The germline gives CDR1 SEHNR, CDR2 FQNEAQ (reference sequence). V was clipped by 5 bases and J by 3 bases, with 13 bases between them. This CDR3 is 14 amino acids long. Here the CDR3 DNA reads TGTGCCAGCAGCCAGGCGGACAGAGACTATGGCTACACCTTC. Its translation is CASSQADRDYGYTF. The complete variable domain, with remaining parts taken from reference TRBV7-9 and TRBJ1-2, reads DTGVSQNPRHKITKRGQNVTFRCDPISEHNRLYWYRQTLGQGPEFLTYFQNEAQLEKSRLLSDRFSAERPKGSFSTLEIQRTEQGDSAMYLCASSQADRDYGYTFGSGTRLTVV.

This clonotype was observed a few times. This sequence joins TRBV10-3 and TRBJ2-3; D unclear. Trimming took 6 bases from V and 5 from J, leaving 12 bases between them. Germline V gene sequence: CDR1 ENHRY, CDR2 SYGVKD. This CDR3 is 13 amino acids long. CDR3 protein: CAISRLVLDTQYF. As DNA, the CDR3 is TGTGCCATCAGCCGACTCGTTCTAGATACGCAGTATTTT.

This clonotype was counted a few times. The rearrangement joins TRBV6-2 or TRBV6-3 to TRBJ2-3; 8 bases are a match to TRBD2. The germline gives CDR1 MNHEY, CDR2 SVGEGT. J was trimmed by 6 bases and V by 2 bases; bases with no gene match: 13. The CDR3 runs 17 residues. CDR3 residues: CASSYVVSGTQADTQYF. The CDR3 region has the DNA TGTGCCAGCAGTTACGTAGTTAGCGGGACCCAGGCCGATACGCAGTATTTT.

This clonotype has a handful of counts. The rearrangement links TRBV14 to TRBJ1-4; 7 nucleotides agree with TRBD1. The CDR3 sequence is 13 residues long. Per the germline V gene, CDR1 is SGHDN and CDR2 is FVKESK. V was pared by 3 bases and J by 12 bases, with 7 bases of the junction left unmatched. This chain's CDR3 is CASSHPDRAELFF. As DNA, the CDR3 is TGTGCCAGCAGCCATCCTGACAGGGCCGAACTGTTTTTT.

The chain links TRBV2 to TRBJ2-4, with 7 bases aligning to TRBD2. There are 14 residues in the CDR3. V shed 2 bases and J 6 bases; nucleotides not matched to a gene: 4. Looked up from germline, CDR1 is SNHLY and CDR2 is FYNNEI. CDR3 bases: TGTGCCAGCAGTGAAAGCGGGGACTTAAACATTCAGTACTTC. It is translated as CASSESGDLNIQYF.

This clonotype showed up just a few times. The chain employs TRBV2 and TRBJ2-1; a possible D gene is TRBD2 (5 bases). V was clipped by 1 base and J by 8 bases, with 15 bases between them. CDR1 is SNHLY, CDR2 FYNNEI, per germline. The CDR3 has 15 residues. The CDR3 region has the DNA TGTGCCAGCAGTGAAGTCGGACTTGGCGGTTATGAGCAGTTCTTC. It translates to CASSEVGLGGYEQFF.

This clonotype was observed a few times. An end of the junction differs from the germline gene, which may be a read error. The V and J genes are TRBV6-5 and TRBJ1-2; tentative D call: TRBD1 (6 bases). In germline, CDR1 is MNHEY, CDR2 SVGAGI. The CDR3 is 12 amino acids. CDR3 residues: CASSTPGGGPCF. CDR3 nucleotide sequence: TGTGCCAGCAGTACCCCCGGGGGGGGGCCTTGCTTC.

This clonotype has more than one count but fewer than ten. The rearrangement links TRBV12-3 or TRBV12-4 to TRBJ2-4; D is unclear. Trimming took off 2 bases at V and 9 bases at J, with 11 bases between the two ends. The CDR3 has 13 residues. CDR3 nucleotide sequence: TGTGCCAGCAGTTTATCGGACCAACCCATTCAGTACTTC. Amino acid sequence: CASSLSDQPIQYF.

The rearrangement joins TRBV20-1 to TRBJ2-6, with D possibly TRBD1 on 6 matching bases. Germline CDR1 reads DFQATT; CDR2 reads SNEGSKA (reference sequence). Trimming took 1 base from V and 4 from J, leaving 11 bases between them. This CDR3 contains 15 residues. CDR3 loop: CSARATGSGANVLTF. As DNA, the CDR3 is TGCAGTGCTAGAGCCACAGGGTCCGGGGCCAACGTCCTGACTTTC.

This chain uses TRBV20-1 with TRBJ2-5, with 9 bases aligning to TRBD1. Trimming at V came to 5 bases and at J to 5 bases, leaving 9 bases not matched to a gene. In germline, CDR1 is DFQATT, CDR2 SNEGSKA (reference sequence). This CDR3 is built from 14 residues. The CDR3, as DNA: TGCAGTGCTTATCACAGGGGGCTCAGGGAGACCCAGTACTTC. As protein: CSAYHRGLRETQYF.

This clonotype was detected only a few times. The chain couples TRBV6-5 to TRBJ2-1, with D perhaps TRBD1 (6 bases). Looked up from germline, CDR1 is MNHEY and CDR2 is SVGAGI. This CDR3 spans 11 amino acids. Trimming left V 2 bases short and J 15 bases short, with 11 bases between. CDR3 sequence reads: CASSYKTGMFF. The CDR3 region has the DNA TGTGCCAGCAGTTACAAGACAGGAATGTTCTTC.

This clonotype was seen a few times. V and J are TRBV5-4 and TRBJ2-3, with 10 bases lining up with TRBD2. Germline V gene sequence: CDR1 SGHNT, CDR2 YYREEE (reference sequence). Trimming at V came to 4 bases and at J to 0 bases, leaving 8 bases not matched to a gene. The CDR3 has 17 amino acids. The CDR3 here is CASSKSGGAHSTDTQYF. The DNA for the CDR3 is TGTGCCAGCAGCAAGAGCGGGGGGGCACATAGCACAGATACGCAGTATTTT.

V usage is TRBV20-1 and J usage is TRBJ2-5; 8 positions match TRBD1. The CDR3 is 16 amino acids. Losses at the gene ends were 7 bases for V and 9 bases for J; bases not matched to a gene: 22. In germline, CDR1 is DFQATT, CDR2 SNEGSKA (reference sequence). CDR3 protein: CSVGSPTGAYRVAQYF. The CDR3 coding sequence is TGCAGTGTAGGGAGTCCGACAGGGGCTTATAGGGTCGCCCAGTACTTC.

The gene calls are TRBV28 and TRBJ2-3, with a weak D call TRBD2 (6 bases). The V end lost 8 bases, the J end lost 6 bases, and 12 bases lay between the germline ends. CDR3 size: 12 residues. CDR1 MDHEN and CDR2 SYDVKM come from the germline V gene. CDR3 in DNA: TGTGCCAGCGGGAGGAAGATTGATACGCAGTATTTT. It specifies CASGRKIDTQYF.